This section outlines one TCR beta chain sequence together with its context. This clonotype was seen at least ten times. The clone's antigen remains unknown. No qualities accompany the bases; no much larger clone lies one base away. PBMCs were isolated by Ficoll-Paque density gradient centrifugation. This specimen belongs to a study of T-cell memory formation after mild COVID-19 (dated by TCRdb to 2020 to 2023). Some background on the complete study: Most TCR sequence clusters were specific to one of the two donors. In a couple of donors, T-cell clones that expanded and contracted after mild COVID-19 were followed by sequencing TCRalpha and TCRbeta repertoires longitudinally. Two young, previously healthy adult volunteers made up the cohort, one male and one female.

Here is what the overall study found, with its caveats: Balanced CD4/CD8 phenotypes were observed for clones contracting from day 15 to 85, whereas a bias towards CD4+ was observed for a second wave of clones expanding from day 15 to 37. SARS-CoV-2 specificity was not confirmed for the second-wave clones peaking on day 37. Contracting CD4+ clones were found mainly in CM and EM memory subsets, while CD8+ clones were enriched in EMRA. The study included only a couple of mild cases, and larger cohorts that include severe cases with pre-infection samples were judged to be necessary. Some responding clones were found in pre-infection memory, which suggests that pre-existing cross-reactive memory T cells took part in the SARS-CoV-2 response.

The instrument given in TCRdb is Illumina NovaSeq 6000. TCRalpha and TCRbeta cDNA libraries were constructed by 5'RACE with constant-segment primers, with sample barcodes and unique molecular identifiers being introduced. Trizol reagent was used to extract RNA from every sample. The libraries were amplified in two PCR steps, and the second step added a second sample barcode and Illumina TruSeq adapters. Libraries were sequenced on an Illumina NovaSeq with 2 x 150 bp paired-end reads. The published analysis was carried out like this. With migec v1.2.7, reads were demultiplexed and then collapsed into UMI-guided consensus sequences. Using mixcr v2.1.11, UMI consensuses were aligned to TRA and TRB V and J templates and then assembled into clonotypes. Expanded or contracted clonotypes were those called significant by both edgeR and NoisET, with noise models trained on biological replicates. For edgeR calls, the cutoffs were a false discovery rate-adjusted p below 0.01 and a log2 fold-change threshold of 1. As an exploratory analysis of dynamics, max-normalized trajectories of the 1000 most abundant clonotypes were examined by PCA with hierarchical clustering. Separately sequenced CD4+ and CD8+ repertoires were used to assign a CD4 or CD8 phenotype to each responding clone. The public reads were quality trimmed at Q25 with fastp and then assembled into clones with MiXCR by TCRdb, keeping productive beta chains. CDR3 protein sequences are deduplicated, and each keeps its most common genes and DNA. None of the V and J calls come from the authors' own analysis; TCRdb made them. The sample yields more than 300,000 distinct CDR3 sequences; roughly 13% were counted once. Clones ranked in the top ten supply 22% of the sample.

CDR3 length: 14 amino acids, cysteine to phenylalanine. This entry keeps only the CDR3 DNA: 42 bases, framed from base 1. The V and J ends are trimmed by 6 bases and 1 base, leaving 15 bases between them. CDR1 and CDR2, looked up from the germline V gene (reference sequence), are DFQATT and SNEGSKA. Sequences were obtained from PBMCs or a T cell subset sorted from them (not recorded which). Recombination linked TRBV20-1 to TRBJ1-1; a tentative D match to TRBD1 spans 6 bases. The clonotype originates from a man between 18 and 29 years old who had mild COVID-19 (a few samples of this study predate the infection). The sample titles of this study are shuffled in the database, so cell type and time point are left out; the donor was told from shared clones. The CDR3 protein is CSAPPGHWNTEAFF. The bases are TGCAGTGCCCCACCGGGACATTGGAACACTGAAGCTTTCTTT.